The source of this TCR beta chain is a study of T cell changes during pregnancy in multiple sclerosis. This table comes from immunoSEQ multiplex PCR, and its TCRdb copy is limited to in-frame clones, with some not included. The table has 95,000 to 100,000 clones, approximately 91% seen once; the top ten hold over 3%. V lost 2 bases and J lost 6; bases outside the gene matches: 4. Germline assignment: CDR1 SGHRS and CDR2 YFSETQ. The CDR3 runs 15 residues. The chain combines TRBV5-1 with TRBJ2-2; 10 bases match TRBD2. The sequencing here drew on peripheral blood, taken in the second trimester of pregnancy. The TCR was taken from a female donor with multiple sclerosis, enrolled in a pregnancy study. In DNA, the CDR3 is TGCGCCAGCAGCTTTGCTAGCGGGAGTTCCGGGGAGCTGTTTTTT. Translation: CASSFASGSSGELFF.